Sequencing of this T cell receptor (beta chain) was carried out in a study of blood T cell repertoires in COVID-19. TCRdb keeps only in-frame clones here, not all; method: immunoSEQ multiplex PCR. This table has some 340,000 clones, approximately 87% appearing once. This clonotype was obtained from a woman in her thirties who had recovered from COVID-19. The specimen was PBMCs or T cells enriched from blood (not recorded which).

This CDR3 is CASSQGPDTQYF. As DNA, the CDR3 is TGTGCCAGCAGCCAAGGGCCAGATACGCAGTATTTT. V gene TRBV3-1 (or the pseudogene TRBV3-2) combines with J gene TRBJ2-3; D gene unclear. Trimming removed 1 base from V and 4 bases from J, with 3 bases in between. This CDR3 comprises 12 residues. CDR1 LGHDT and CDR2 YNNKEL come from the germline V gene (reference sequence).